A single sample is the source of the 27 T cell receptor beta chains below, sequenced in a study of control samples from healthy donors and cancer patients. The repertoire was sequenced with immunoSEQ multiplex PCR; TCRdb's copy has only in-frame clones and lacks some. The sample lists 100,000 to 150,000 clones, less than 90% occurring once. Material: blood. Source of these receptors: a man aged 18 to 29 in good health.

The chain recombines TRBV9 with TRBJ1-1, with D uncertain. The V and J ends lost 0 bases and 1 base respectively, with 7 bases between them. This CDR3 has 14 amino acids. From germline, CDR1 is SGDLS and CDR2 YYNGEE. In DNA form, the CDR3 reads TGTGCCAGCAGCGTAGATCTGAGGAACACTGAAGCTTTCTTT. Translation gives CASSVDLRNTEAFF.

The chain employs TRBV19 and TRBJ2-3; 7 bases are shared with TRBD2. The CDR3 sequence is 13 residues long. V dropped 4 bases and J dropped 5; count of bases not matched to a gene: 3. CDR1 and CDR2 (germline): LNHDA, SQIVND (reference sequence). Here the CDR3 reads CASSRSGEDTQYF. CDR3 nucleotides: TGTGCCAGTAGTAGAAGCGGGGAAGATACGCAGTATTTT.

This CDR3 is CASSYSGGGNTEAFF. In DNA, the CDR3 is TGTGCCAGCAGTTACTCCGGGGGTGGGAACACTGAAGCTTTCTTT. This chain links TRBV6-5 with TRBJ1-1; maybe TRBD1 (5 bases). Germline CDR1 is MNHEY and CDR2 is SVGAGI. This CDR3 contains 15 residues. Trimming shortened V by 0 bases and J by 1 base, and 9 bases separated the two germline ends.

V is TRBV18 and J is TRBJ2-1, with 12 bases fitting TRBD1. CDR1 is KGHSH, CDR2 LQKENI, per germline. This CDR3 region has 19 residues. V shed 4 bases and J 6 bases; nucleotides not matched to a gene: 16. The CDR3, as DNA: TGTGCCAGCTCACTTCTCGGGACAGGGGGCGGTTGGCGCCGCAATGAGCAGTTCTTC. This codes for CASSLLGTGGGWRRNEQFF. The whole variable domain, filled in from reference TRBV18 and TRBJ2-1, reads NAGVMQNPRHLVRRRGQEARLRCSPMKGHSHVYWYRQLPEEGLKFMVYLQKENIIDESGMPKERFSAEFPKEGPSILRIQQVVRGDSAAYFCASSLLGTGGGWRRNEQFFGPGTRLTVL.

V usage is TRBV19 and J usage is TRBJ1-1; no clear D gene. V was trimmed by 6 bases and J by 4 bases, leaving 15 bases between them. This CDR3 comprises 14 residues. Germline assignment: CDR1 LNHDA and CDR2 SQIVND (reference sequence). CDR3 DNA sequence: TGTGCCAGTAGAAGAGGTAGGGTAGGCACTGAAGCTTTCTTT. It yields the protein CASRRGRVGTEAFF.

V and J are TRBV6-5 and TRBJ2-7, with no clear D. This CDR3 has 15 residues. Between the trimmed V and J ends, which lost 0 bases and 5 bases, there was a span of 14 bases. CDR1 and CDR2 from the germline V gene are MNHEY and SVGAGI. CDR3 region: CASSYSARPWDEQYF. The CDR3 bases are TGTGCCAGCAGTTACTCGGCCAGGCCTTGGGACGAGCAGTACTTC.

CDR3 sequence (DNA): TGTGCCAGTAGTGAGGGGGGAATTAACTATGGCTACACCTTC. As protein: CASSEGGINYGYTF. The chain employs TRBV19 and TRBJ1-2; maybe TRBD1 (6 bases). The ends were cut back, 5 bases at V and 1 base at J, with 11 bases in the middle. Germline CDR1 and CDR2: LNHDA and SQIVND (reference sequence). This CDR3 has 14 amino acids. The whole variable domain, remainder taken from reference TRBV19 and TRBJ1-2, is DGGITQSPKYLFRKEGQNVTLSCEQNLNHDAMYWYRQDPGQGLRLIYYSQIVNDFQKGDIAEGYSVSREKKESFPLTVTSAQKNPTAFYLCASSEGGINYGYTFGSGTRLTVV.

The V call is TRBV5-5, the J call TRBJ2-7; TRBD1 might be the D (6 bases). Germline-derived CDR1 and CDR2 are SGHKS and YYEKEE (reference sequence). V was shortened by 2 bases and J by 2 bases, with 8 bases between the two germline ends. The CDR3 sequence is 13 residues long. DNA for the CDR3: TGTGCCAGCAGCTTCCGGGACACCTACGAGCAGTACTTC. Its protein product is CASSFRDTYEQYF.

DNA of the CDR3: TGTGCCAGCAGTGAGGACAGGGTCACCTATGGCTACACCTTC. Protein: CASSEDRVTYGYTF. V usage is TRBV2 and J usage is TRBJ1-2, with TRBD1 matching 8 bases. The trim removed 3 bases at V and 4 bases at J, leaving 4 bases unmatched. The CDR3 has 14 amino acids. CDR1 is SNHLY, CDR2 FYNNEI, per germline. Full variable domain (remainder filled in from reference TRBV2 and TRBJ1-2): EPEVTQTPSHQVTQMGQEVILRCVPISNHLYFYWYRQILGQKVEFLVSFYNNEISEKSEIFDDQFSVERPDGSNFTLKIRSTKLEDSAMYFCASSEDRVTYGYTFGSGTRLTVV.

The gene calls are TRBV5-1 and TRBJ2-7, with 7 positions matching TRBD2. The CDR3 sequence is 15 residues long. Trimming removed 4 bases from V and 2 bases from J; junction bases left unmatched: 9. The germline V gene has CDR1 SGHRS and CDR2 YFSETQ. The DNA of the CDR3 is TGCGCCAGCAGCAGTTCGATCGGGGGGACCTACGAGCAGTACTTC. This sequence encodes CASSSSIGGTYEQYF.

The chain joins TRBV7-3 to TRBJ2-5, with D uncertain. V lost 4 bases and J lost 2, with 8 bases in between. From germline, CDR1 is SGHTA and CDR2 FQGTGA. The CDR3 has 13 residues. The CDR3, as DNA: TGTGCCAGCAGCTCAAGTAGACAAGAGACCCAGTACTTC. Translation: CASSSSRQETQYF.

J is TRBJ1-6 and V is TRBV3-1 (or the pseudogene TRBV3-2); TRBD1 aligns across 11 bases. J was trimmed by 9 bases and V by 2 bases; bases with no gene match: 3. The V gene's germline CDR1 is LGHDT and CDR2 YNNKEL (reference sequence). The CDR3 spans 15 residues. The CDR3 spells CASSQSGTGGSPLHF. The CDR3 nucleotides read TGTGCCAGCAGCCAATCCGGGACAGGGGGTTCACCCCTCCACTTT.

The CDR3 region has the DNA TGTGCCAGTAGTATGGGCCTGGCGGGAGGGCTGAATGAGCAGTTCTTC. Amino acid sequence: CASSMGLAGGLNEQFF. J is TRBJ2-1 and V is TRBV19, with TRBD2 matching over 9 bases. V shed 3 bases and J 7 bases; nucleotides not matched to a gene: 10. CDR1 is LNHDA, CDR2 SQIVND, per germline (reference sequence). This CDR3 comprises 16 residues.

The genes are TRBV19 and TRBJ1-5; D is ambiguous. V lost 2 bases to trimming and J lost 0 bases, with 11 bases between them. This CDR3 has 16 residues. CDR1 and CDR2 from the germline V gene are LNHDA and SQIVND (reference sequence). The CDR3 here is CASSIRPPYSNQPQHF. The CDR3 DNA is TGTGCCAGTAGTATACGACCGCCCTATAGCAATCAGCCCCAGCATTTT.

The V and J genes are TRBV19 and TRBJ2-7, with a possible D match to TRBD2 (6 bases). The CDR3 runs 14 residues. V was shortened by 4 bases and J by 0 bases, with 10 bases between the two germline ends. Germline CDR1 reads LNHDA; CDR2 reads SQIVND (reference sequence). CDR3 region: CASSTSVDSYEQYF. The CDR3 DNA sequence: TGTGCCAGTAGTACTAGCGTTGACTCCTACGAGCAGTACTTC.

By sample fraction, this clone is medium-sized. The gene calls are TRBV18 and TRBJ1-4, with a weak D call TRBD1 (6 bases). The length of the CDR3 is 13 residues. The V gene lost 4 bases and the J gene lost 8 bases, with 11 bases spanning the gap. Germline-derived CDR1 and CDR2 are KGHSH and LQKENI. The CDR3 here is CASSRGAGEKLFF. For the CDR3, the DNA is TGTGCCAGCTCACGGGGGGCCGGCGAAAAACTGTTTTTT.

J is TRBJ1-1 and V is TRBV21-1; the table gives TRBD1 as D, unverified against the DNA. TRBV21-1 is an annotated pseudogene. This CDR3 region has 15 residues. Here the CDR3 reads CASSKGDRGLTEAFF. In nucleotides, the CDR3 is TGTGCCAGCAGCAAAGGGGACAGGGGGCTCACTGAAGCTTTCTTT.

The rearrangement joins TRBV25-1 to TRBJ2-1, with 8 bases that match TRBD2. The CDR3 spans 13 residues. Per the germline V gene, CDR1 is MGHDK and CDR2 is SYGVNS. With V trimmed by 7 bases and J by 4 bases, 3 bases remained unmatched. CDR3 loop: CASNSGGYNEQFF. The CDR3 nucleotides are TGTGCCAGCAACAGCGGGGGTTACAATGAGCAGTTCTTC.

This clone appeared a single time. The chain recombines TRBV9 with TRBJ1-4; 7 nucleotides line up with TRBD1. The CDR3 loop spans 16 amino acids. The V and J ends lost 0 bases and 7 bases, in that order; junction bases with no gene match: 9. From germline, CDR1 is SGDLS and CDR2 YYNGEE. CDR3 region: CASSVAPGQRSEKLFF. The CDR3 DNA reads TGTGCCAGCAGCGTAGCCCCGGGACAGAGAAGTGAAAAACTGTTTTTT.

This clone was seen only once. The gene calls are TRBV7-3 and TRBJ1-1; TRBD1 matches at 9 bases. Germline-derived CDR1 and CDR2 are SGHTA and FQGTGA. V was clipped by 4 bases and J by 2 bases; unmatched bases: 8. The CDR3 length is 16 residues. CDR3 DNA: TGTGCCAGCAGCTCCTCCAGGGGACAGGGAAACACTGAAGCTTTCTTT. Translated: CASSSSRGQGNTEAFF.

The CDR3 bases are TGTGCCAGCAGCCAAGCCAGCGGGAGGGCCGGGGAGACCCAGTACTTC. It is translated as CASSQASGRAGETQYF. The rearrangement uses TRBV3-1 (or the pseudogene TRBV3-2) and TRBJ2-5; 10 bases line up with TRBD2. The CDR3 sequence is 16 residues long. J lost 5 bases, V lost 1 base, and 7 bases had no gene match. Germline V CDR1 and CDR2: LGHDT, YNNKEL (reference sequence).

The chain links TRBV6-1 to TRBJ1-5, with TRBD1 identical over 7 bases. Germline CDR1 reads MNHNS; CDR2 reads SASEGT. CDR3 length: 18 residues. Trimming cost V 3 bases and J 0 bases; bases outside gene matches: 11. The CDR3 reads CASSERPGQRNSNQPQHF. The CDR3 DNA reads as TGTGCCAGCAGTGAGCGACCGGGACAGCGGAATAGCAATCAGCCCCAGCATTTT.

The V gene is TRBV6-1, the J gene TRBJ2-3; no firm D call. Germline loops: CDR1 MNHNS, CDR2 SASEGT. The V end lost 2 bases, the J end lost 5 bases, and 8 bases lay between the germline ends. The CDR3 consists of 13 residues. CDR3 in DNA: TGTGCCAGCAGTGAATCAAGACTAGATACGCAGTATTTT. Amino acid sequence: CASSESRLDTQYF.

The chain employs TRBV28 and TRBJ1-5, with D tentatively TRBD1 (5 bases). Germline assignment: CDR1 MDHEN and CDR2 SYDVKM. The germline V and J ends were trimmed by 1 base and 3 bases, with 10 bases remaining between them. There are 15 residues in the CDR3. CDR3 DNA sequence: TGTGCCAGCAGTTTATCCCAGGGAGACAATCAGCCCCAGCATTTT. This translates into CASSLSQGDNQPQHF.

The chain carries TRBV2 and TRBJ2-7; tentative D call: TRBD1 (5 bases). Germline lookup yields CDR1 SNHLY and CDR2 FYNNEI. CDR3 length: 12 amino acids. V was trimmed by 4 bases and J by 5 bases, leaving 9 bases between them. CDR3 bases: TGTGCCAGCAGTGTATCAGGGCACGAGCAGTACTTC. Encoded protein: CASSVSGHEQYF.

The chain couples TRBV5-1 to TRBJ2-7; TRBD2 matches 9 bases. Trimming cost V 4 bases and J 0 bases; bases outside gene matches: 2. Germline values: CDR1 SGHRS, CDR2 YFSETQ. The CDR3 sequence is 14 residues long. This chain's CDR3 is CASSQLAGSYEQYF. The CDR3, as DNA: TGCGCCAGCAGCCAACTAGCGGGCTCCTACGAGCAGTACTTC. Supplemented by reference TRBV5-1 and TRBJ2-7, the full variable domain reads KAGVTQTPRYLIKTRGQQVTLSCSPISGHRSVSWYQQTPGQGLQFLFEYFSETQRNKGNFPGRFSGRQFSNSRSEMNVSTLELGDSALYLCASSQLAGSYEQYFGPGTRLTVT.

In regard to this clone: In the same sample, other DNA sequences code for this CDR3. The rearrangement joins TRBV12-5 to TRBJ2-1; a weak D match, TRBD1 (7 bases). Germline CDR1 and CDR2: LGHNT and FRNRAP. The CDR3 runs to 13 residues. Trimming shortened V by 5 bases and J by 10 bases, and 15 bases separated the two germline ends. Here the CDR3 DNA reads TGTGCTAGTGGTCTGGAGGGGGCGGGGGAGCAGTTCTTC. Its translation is CASGLEGAGEQFF. The variable domain in full, with the rest retrieved from reference TRBV12-5 and TRBJ2-1, is DARVTQTPRHKVTEMGQEVTMRCQPILGHNTVFWYRQTMMQGLELLAYFRNRAPLDDSGMPKDRFSAEMPDATLATLKIQPSEPRDSAVYFCASGLEGAGEQFFGPGTRLTVL.